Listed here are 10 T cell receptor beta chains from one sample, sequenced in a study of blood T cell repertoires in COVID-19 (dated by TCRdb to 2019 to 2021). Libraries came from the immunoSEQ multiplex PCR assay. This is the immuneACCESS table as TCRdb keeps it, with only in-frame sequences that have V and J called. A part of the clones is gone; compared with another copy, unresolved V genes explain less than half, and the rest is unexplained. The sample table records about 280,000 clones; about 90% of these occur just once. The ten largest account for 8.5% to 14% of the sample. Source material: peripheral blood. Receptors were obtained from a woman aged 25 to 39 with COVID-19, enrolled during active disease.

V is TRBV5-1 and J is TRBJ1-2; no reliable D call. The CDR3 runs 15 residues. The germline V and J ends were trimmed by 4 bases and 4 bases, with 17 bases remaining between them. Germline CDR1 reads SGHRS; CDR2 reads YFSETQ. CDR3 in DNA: TGCGCCAGCAGCCTGGACGGAGGCGCGGGCTATGGCTACACCTTC. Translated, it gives CASSLDGGAGYGYTF.

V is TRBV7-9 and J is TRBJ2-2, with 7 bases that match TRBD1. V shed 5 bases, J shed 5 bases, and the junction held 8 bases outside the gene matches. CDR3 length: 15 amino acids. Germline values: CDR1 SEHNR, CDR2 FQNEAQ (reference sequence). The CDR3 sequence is CASSLTDRVTGELFF. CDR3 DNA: TGTGCCAGCAGCCTGACTGACAGGGTAACCGGGGAGCTGTTTTTT.

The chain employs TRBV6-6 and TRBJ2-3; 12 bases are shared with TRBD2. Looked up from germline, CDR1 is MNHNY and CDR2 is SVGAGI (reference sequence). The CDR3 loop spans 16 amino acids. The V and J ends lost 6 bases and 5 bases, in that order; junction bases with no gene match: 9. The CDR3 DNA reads TGTGCCAGCAGGCTACCCCTGACTAGCGGGGGAGATACGCAGTATTTT. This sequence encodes CASRLPLTSGGDTQYF.

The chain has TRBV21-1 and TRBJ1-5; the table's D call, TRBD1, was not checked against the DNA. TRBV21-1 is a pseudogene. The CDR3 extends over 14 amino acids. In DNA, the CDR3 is TGTGCCAGACAGGGTGGGTATAGCAATCAGCCCCAGCATTTT. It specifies CARQGGYSNQPQHF.

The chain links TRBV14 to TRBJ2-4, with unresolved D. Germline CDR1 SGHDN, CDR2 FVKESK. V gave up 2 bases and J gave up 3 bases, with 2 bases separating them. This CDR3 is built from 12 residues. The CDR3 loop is CASSQYKNIQYF. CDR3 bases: TGTGCCAGCAGCCAATACAAAAACATTCAGTACTTC. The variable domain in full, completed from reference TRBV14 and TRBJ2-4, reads EAGVTQFPSHSVIEKGQTVTLRCDPISGHDNLYWYRRVMGKEIKFLLHFVKESKQDESGMPNNRFLAERTGGTYSTLKVQPAELEDSGVYFCASSQYKNIQYFGAGTRLSVL.

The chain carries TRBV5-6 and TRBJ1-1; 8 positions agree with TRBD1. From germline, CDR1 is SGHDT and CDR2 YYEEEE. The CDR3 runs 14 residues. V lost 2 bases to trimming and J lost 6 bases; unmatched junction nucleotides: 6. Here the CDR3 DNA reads TGTGCCAGCAGCTTCCAAATGACAGGGGCTGAAGCTTTCTTT. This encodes CASSFQMTGAEAFF.

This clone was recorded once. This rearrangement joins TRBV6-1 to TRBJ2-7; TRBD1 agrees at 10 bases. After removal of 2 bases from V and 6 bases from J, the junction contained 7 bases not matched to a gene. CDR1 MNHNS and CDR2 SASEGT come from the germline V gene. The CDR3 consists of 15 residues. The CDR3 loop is CASSERGQGFAEQYF. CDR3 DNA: TGTGCCAGCAGTGAACGGGGACAGGGGTTTGCCGAGCAGTACTTC.

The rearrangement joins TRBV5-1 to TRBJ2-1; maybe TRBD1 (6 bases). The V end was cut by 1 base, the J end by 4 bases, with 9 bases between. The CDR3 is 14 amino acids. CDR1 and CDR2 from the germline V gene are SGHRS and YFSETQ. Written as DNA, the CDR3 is TGCGCCAGCAGCTTGCAACAGGGTTACAATGAGCAGTTCTTC. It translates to CASSLQQGYNEQFF.

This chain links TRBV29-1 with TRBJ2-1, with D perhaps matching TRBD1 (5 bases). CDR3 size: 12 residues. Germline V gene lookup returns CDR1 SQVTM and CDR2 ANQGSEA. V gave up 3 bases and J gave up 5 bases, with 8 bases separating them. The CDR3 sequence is CSVDWGHNEQFF. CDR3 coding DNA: TGCAGCGTTGACTGGGGCCACAATGAGCAGTTCTTC.

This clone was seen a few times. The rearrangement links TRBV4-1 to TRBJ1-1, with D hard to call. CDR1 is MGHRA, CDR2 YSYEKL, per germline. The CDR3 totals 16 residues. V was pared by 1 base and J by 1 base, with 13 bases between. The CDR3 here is CASSQVDLTENTEAFF. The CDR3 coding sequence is TGCGCCAGCAGCCAAGTTGATCTAACAGAGAACACTGAAGCTTTCTTT.